This TCR beta chain was obtained from a study of naive CD8 T cells in extremely preterm neonates (dated by TCRdb to between 2016 and 2019). Looking at the study overall: The age range of the adult participants is stated as 25-50 years in the abstract but as 20-50 years in the methods. The study compared TCRbeta CDR3 repertoires of sorted naive CD8+ T cells across four age groups: extremely preterm neonates, term neonates, young children and adults.

Note on this clone: The antigen this receptor binds is unknown. Within one base of it there is no much larger clone, and no base qualities were kept.

Broader findings and caveats from the paper: Compared with the older groups, preterm CDR3s were shorter and closer to germline, carrying fewer N additions and showing less junctional trimming. To track T cell development within individuals, the authors urged prospective longitudinal studies of preterm and term neonates. A larger fraction of CDR3 nucleotide sequences was shared among preterm neonates (approximately 2.7%) than among term neonates (about 0.4%), young children (about 0.03%) and adults (approximately 0.01%). Among the limitations the authors pointed out were a small sample size and productive template counts that varied across preterm samples. Significantly lower iChao1 richness than in all other age groups (p < 0.05) and an even clone distribution were observed in preterm neonates, indicating a less rich repertoire.

Peripheral blood was donated by five healthy children aged roughly 15-56 months who were having elective routine surgery, plus five healthy nonsmoking adults. Healthy nonsmokers aged roughly 18-50 years, with a median age of around 39 years, were used as adult controls. A FACSAria III cell sorter was used to sort live, Annexin V-negative naive CD8+ T cells (CD3+CD8+CD45RA+CCR7+). Per sample, between roughly 18,000 and 110,000 naive CD8+ T cells were obtained by sorting. Ficoll-Paque density gradient centrifugation was used to isolate mononuclear cells from diluted blood. Before sorting, mononuclear cells were cryopreserved in around 10% DMSO with 90% FBS and kept in long-term storage at -150 degrees C. Annexin V and antibodies against CD3, CD8, CCR7 and CD45RA were used to stain the thawed cells. The DNeasy Blood and Tissue Kit was used to extract genomic DNA from sorted cell pellets that had been snap-frozen.

A two-step, bias-controlled multiplex PCR was used to amplify TCRbeta CDR3 regions from genomic DNA. The multiplex PCR included primers specific for each TRBV and TRBJ gene segment. The immunoSEQ Assay was used to generate the TCRbeta repertoire data. Concerning the study's data processing: A relative-frequency ratio and a modified nearest-neighbor algorithm were applied to filter and cluster reads so that closely related sequences were merged. IMGT annotation was followed for the assignment of V, D and J genes to CDR3 sequences. Template counts were normalized for PCR amplification bias and quantified against synthetic TCR CDR3 analog sequences. Analyses were restricted to unique productive sequences, meaning in-frame CDR3 sequences without stop codons. Clonality, defined as 1 minus Pielou's evenness, and iChao1 richness were computed with the immunoSEQ Analyzer software. Statistical testing was performed in JMP, using Student's t-test or a non-parametric test depending on Shapiro-Wilk normality results. TCRdb took this table from immuneACCESS and kept in-frame rearrangements with V and J called. Such tables lack part of the clones; where checked against another copy, unresolved V genes explain under half of the gap, and the rest is unexplained. The V and J calls and clone size come from that table; D and trimming were worked out from the DNA. Across this sample there are about 5,100 clones, with over 95% seen only once. The ten largest clones capture around 0.58% of the sample.

This TCR derives from a human donor in good health. The material sequenced was naive CD8+ T cells from blood.

The nucleotide sequence reads TGTGCTAGTGCCGGACAGGGCACCGGGGAGCTGTTTTTT. Its translation reads: CASAGQGTGELFF. This chain is built from TRBV12-5 and TRBJ2-2; 8 of the junction bases match TRBD1. V lost 7 bases and J lost 4 bases, and the count of bases not matched to a germline gene is 2. Taken from the germline V gene, the CDR1 and CDR2 loops are LGHNT and FRNRAP. The CDR3 runs 13 amino acids, cysteine and phenylalanine included. Left in the record is the CDR3 DNA by itself, 39 bases read in frame from the first base.